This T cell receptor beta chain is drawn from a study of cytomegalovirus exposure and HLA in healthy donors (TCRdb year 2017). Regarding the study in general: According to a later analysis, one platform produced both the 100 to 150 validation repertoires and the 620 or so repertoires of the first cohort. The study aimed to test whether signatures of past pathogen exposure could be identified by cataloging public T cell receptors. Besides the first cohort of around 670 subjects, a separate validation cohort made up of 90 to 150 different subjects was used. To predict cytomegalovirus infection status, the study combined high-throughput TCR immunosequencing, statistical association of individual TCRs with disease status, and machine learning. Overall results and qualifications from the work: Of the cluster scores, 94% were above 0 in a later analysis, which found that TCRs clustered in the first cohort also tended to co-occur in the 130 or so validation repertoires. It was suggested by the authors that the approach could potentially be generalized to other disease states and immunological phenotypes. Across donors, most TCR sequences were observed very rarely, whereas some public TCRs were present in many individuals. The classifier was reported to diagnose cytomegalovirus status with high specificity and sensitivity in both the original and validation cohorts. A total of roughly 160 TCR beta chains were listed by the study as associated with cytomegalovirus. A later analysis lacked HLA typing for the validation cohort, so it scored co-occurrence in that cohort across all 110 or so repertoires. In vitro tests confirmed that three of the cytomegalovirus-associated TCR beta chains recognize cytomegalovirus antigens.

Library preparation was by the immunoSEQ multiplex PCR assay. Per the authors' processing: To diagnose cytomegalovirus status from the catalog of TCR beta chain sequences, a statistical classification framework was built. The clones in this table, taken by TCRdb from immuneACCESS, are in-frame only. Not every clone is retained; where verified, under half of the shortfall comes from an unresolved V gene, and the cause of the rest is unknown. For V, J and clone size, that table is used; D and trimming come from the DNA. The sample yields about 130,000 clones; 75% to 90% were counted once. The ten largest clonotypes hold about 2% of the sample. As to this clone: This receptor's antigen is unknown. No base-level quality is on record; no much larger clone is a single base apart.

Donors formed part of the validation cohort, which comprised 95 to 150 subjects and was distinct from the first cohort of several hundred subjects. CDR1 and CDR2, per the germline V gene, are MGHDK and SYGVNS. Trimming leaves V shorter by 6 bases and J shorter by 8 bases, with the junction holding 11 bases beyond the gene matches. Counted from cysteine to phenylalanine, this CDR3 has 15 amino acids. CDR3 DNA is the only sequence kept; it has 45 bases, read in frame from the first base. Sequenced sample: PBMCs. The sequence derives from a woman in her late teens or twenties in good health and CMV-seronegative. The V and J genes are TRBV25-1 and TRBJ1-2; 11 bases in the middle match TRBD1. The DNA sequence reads TGTGCCAGCAGCTCAGCCGGACAGGGGGCGGAGGGCTACACCTTC. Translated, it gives CASSSAGQGAEGYTF.